The 21 T cell receptor beta chains below come from one sample, sequenced in a study of shared clonotypes between healthy human individuals (dated by TCRdb to 2019 to 2021). Library construction relied on the immunoSEQ multiplex PCR assay. TCRdb provides this immuneACCESS table in a form limited to in-frame rearrangements. Some clones are lacking; in checked studies, under half of them reflect an unresolved V gene, and why the rest are absent is not known. For this sample there are roughly 2.2 million clones; 90% to 95% appear just once. The ten largest make up 0.39% of the sample. Sequenced: naive CD4+ T cells from PBMCs. In light of the paper, this sample's cell subset or site label describes: CD45RA+ positively selected. Source of these receptors: a man aged 18 to 29 in good health. Some clones in this sample may be carry-over from other donors' samples.

The gene calls are TRBV28 and TRBJ1-5; TRBD1 matches 11 bases. J gave up 7 bases and V 3 bases, and 8 bases lay outside the gene matches. This CDR3 spans 16 amino acids. Per the germline V gene, CDR1 is MDHEN and CDR2 is SYDVKM. CDR3 sequence (DNA): TGTGCCAGCAGTTTGCGGGGACAGGGGGTTGGACAGCCCCAGCATTTT. Its translation is CASSLRGQGVGQPQHF. The full variable domain, completed using reference TRBV28 and TRBJ1-5, is DVKVTQSSRYLVKRTGEKVFLECVQDMDHENMFWYRQDPGLGLRLIYFSYDVKMKEKGDIPEGYSVSREKKERFSLILESASTNQTSMYLCASSLRGQGVGQPQHFGDGTRLSIL.

This rearrangement joins TRBV6-1 to TRBJ2-1; 10 nucleotides agree with TRBD1. With V trimmed by 2 bases and J by 6 bases, 13 bases remained unmatched. Germline assignment: CDR1 MNHNS and CDR2 SASEGT. The CDR3 length is 18 residues. CDR3 nucleotide sequence: TGTGCCAGCAGTGAACGGTTGGGGGACAGGGGAGGTCGCAATGAGCAGTTCTTC. Protein: CASSERLGDRGGRNEQFF.

CDR3 nucleotide sequence: TGTGCCAGCAGAGGGGACACAGATACGCAGTATTTT. This encodes CASRGDTDTQYF. The gene calls are TRBV7-2 and TRBJ2-3, with a weak D call TRBD1 (5 bases). The V end lost 6 bases, the J end lost 2 bases, and 6 bases lay between the germline ends. Germline CDR1 SGHTA, CDR2 FQGNSA. CDR3 size: 12 residues.

J is TRBJ2-1 and V is TRBV19, with TRBD2 matching over 11 bases. The CDR3 runs to 16 residues. V shed 5 bases, J shed 3 bases, and the junction held 6 bases outside the gene matches. Germline V gene lookup returns CDR1 LNHDA and CDR2 SQIVND (reference sequence). The CDR3 region has the DNA TGTGCCAGTAGTCGAAGACTAGCGGGAAGCTACAATGAGCAGTTCTTC. As protein: CASSRRLAGSYNEQFF. Supplemented by reference TRBV19 and TRBJ2-1, the full variable domain reads DGGITQSPKYLFRKEGQNVTLSCEQNLNHDAMYWYRQDPGQGLRLIYYSQIVNDFQKGDIAEGYSVSREKKESFPLTVTSAQKNPTAFYLCASSRRLAGSYNEQFFGPGTRLTVL.

This sequence joins TRBV4-2 and TRBJ2-5, with TRBD1 as a possible D gene (8 bases). V gave up 1 base and J gave up 2 bases, with 20 bases separating them. The germline CDR1 and CDR2 sequences are LGHNA and YNFKEQ. This CDR3 has 18 residues. CDR3: CASSQVRQGRGIQETQYF. The DNA for the CDR3 is TGTGCCAGCAGCCAAGTAAGACAGGGGAGGGGGATTCAAGAGACCCAGTACTTC.

This clone was seen a single time. Distinct nucleotide sequences in the sample also encode this CDR3. The rearrangement joins TRBV7-9 to TRBJ2-5; no definite D call. The germline V gene has CDR1 SEHNR and CDR2 FQNEAQ (reference sequence). V was pared by 3 bases and J by 0 bases, with 8 bases between. This CDR3 spans 14 amino acids. In DNA, the CDR3 is TGTGCCAGCAGCTTGCGCCGAGACCAAGAGACCCAGTACTTC. Translated, it gives CASSLRRDQETQYF.

The chain carries TRBV14 and TRBJ2-3, with D possibly matching TRBD2 (5 bases). The CDR3 is made up of 17 amino acids. Germline CDR1 and CDR2: SGHDN and FVKESK. V shed 0 bases and J shed 1 base, with 14 bases lying between them. The CDR3 DNA follows: TGTGCCAGCAGCCAAGATCTACTAGGGTTAGGCACAGATACGCAGTATTTT. Its protein is CASSQDLLGLGTDTQYF.

The V gene is TRBV5-1, the J gene TRBJ2-5; either TRBD1 or TRBD2 may supply D (5 bases each). This CDR3 has 14 amino acids. V gave up 1 base and J gave up 4 bases, with 11 bases separating them. CDR1 is SGHRS, CDR2 YFSETQ, per germline. The CDR3 DNA follows: TGCGCCAGCAGCTTGTGGCCAGGGACAGAGACCCAGTACTTC. Encoded protein: CASSLWPGTETQYF. The full variable domain, completed using reference TRBV5-1 and TRBJ2-5, is KAGVTQTPRYLIKTRGQQVTLSCSPISGHRSVSWYQQTPGQGLQFLFEYFSETQRNKGNFPGRFSGRQFSNSRSEMNVSTLELGDSALYLCASSLWPGTETQYFGPGTRLLVL.

J is TRBJ1-1 and V is TRBV28; D unresolved. The V and J ends lost 1 base and 1 base respectively, with 13 bases between them. Germline CDR1 and CDR2: MDHEN and SYDVKM. This CDR3 comprises 16 residues. CDR3: CASSLFPSTGNTEAFF. The CDR3 bases are TGTGCCAGCAGTTTATTTCCATCGACGGGGAACACTGAAGCTTTCTTT.

The chain couples TRBV28 to TRBJ1-5; D uncertain. The germline V and J ends were trimmed by 6 bases and 6 bases, with 6 bases remaining between them. The CDR3 consists of 11 residues. Germline V gives CDR1 MDHEN, CDR2 SYDVKM. The CDR3 loop reads CASSGIQPQHF. Written as DNA, the CDR3 is TGTGCCAGCAGCGGAATTCAGCCCCAGCATTTT.

The chain carries TRBV7-9 and TRBJ2-5; no clear D. Deletions cut 5 bases from V and 2 bases from J, with 12 bases between. Germline CDR1 SEHNR, CDR2 FQNEAQ (reference sequence). CDR3 length: 14 amino acids. CDR3 loop: CASSPQNSQETQYF. Here the CDR3 DNA reads TGTGCCAGCAGCCCTCAGAACAGTCAAGAGACCCAGTACTTC.

V gene TRBV12-5 combines with J gene TRBJ1-5; the D gene is possibly TRBD1 (5 bases). Germline V gene lookup returns CDR1 LGHNT and CDR2 FRNRAP. Trimming removed 6 bases from V and 1 base from J, with 10 bases in between. The CDR3 totals 14 residues. In DNA, the CDR3 is TGTGCTAGTGGAGCGACAGCGAGCAATCAGCCCCAGCATTTT. This codes for CASGATASNQPQHF.

The chain joins TRBV7-9 to TRBJ2-1; possible D gene TRBD1, 5 bases. The CDR3 spans 13 residues. The germline CDR1 and CDR2 sequences are SEHNR and FQNEAQ (reference sequence). The V end was cut by 1 base, the J end by 10 bases, with 11 bases between. CDR3 bases: TGTGCCAGCAGCTTAGAGGGGTGGACCGAGCAGTTCTTC. Translating it yields CASSLEGWTEQFF. Variable domain in full (rest from reference TRBV7-9 and TRBJ2-1): DTGVSQNPRHKITKRGQNVTFRCDPISEHNRLYWYRQTLGQGPEFLTYFQNEAQLEKSRLLSDRFSAERPKGSFSTLEIQRTEQGDSAMYLCASSLEGWTEQFFGPGTRLTVL.

The chain employs TRBV6-5 and TRBJ1-4; TRBD1 matches 8 bases. After removal of 5 bases from V and 8 bases from J, the junction contained 7 bases not matched to a gene. The CDR3 length is 14 residues. Germline V gene sequence: CDR1 MNHEY, CDR2 SVGAGI. CDR3 sequence reads: CASSTTGAGEKLFF. The CDR3 bases are TGTGCCAGCAGTACGACAGGGGCGGGGGAAAAACTGTTTTTT.

The rearrangement joins TRBV10-3 to TRBJ1-1; D ambiguous. There are 12 residues in the CDR3. In germline, CDR1 is ENHRY, CDR2 SYGVKD. V lost 5 bases and J lost 7, with 11 bases in between. Here the CDR3 reads CAISPPVGEAFF. The CDR3 bases are TGTGCCATCAGTCCGCCAGTAGGTGAAGCTTTCTTT.

Of note for this clone: Other DNA sequences from this sample encode an identical CDR3 as well. V is TRBV11-2 and J is TRBJ2-7; D is unclear. Germline loops: CDR1 SGHAT, CDR2 FQNNGV. V lost 5 bases to trimming and J lost 3 bases, with 11 bases between them. This CDR3 has 13 amino acids. CDR3 DNA sequence: TGTGCCAGCAGCCCCAGGACGATCTACGAGCAGTACTTC. Translating it yields CASSPRTIYEQYF.

The chain links TRBV28 to TRBJ1-5, with D possibly matching TRBD1 (5 bases). From germline, CDR1 is MDHEN and CDR2 SYDVKM. The ends were cut back, 6 bases at V and 0 bases at J, with 30 bases in the middle. The CDR3 contains 21 residues. CDR3 amino acids: CASRFNSVGARASYSNQPQHF. The DNA of the CDR3 is TGTGCCAGCAGATTTAACTCGGTGGGTGCCAGGGCTTCCTATAGCAATCAGCCCCAGCATTTT.

The genes are TRBV28 and TRBJ2-5; the D is unclear. Trimming shortened V by 2 bases and J by 4 bases, and 5 bases separated the two germline ends. CDR1 and CDR2 from the germline V gene are MDHEN and SYDVKM. The CDR3 loop spans 12 amino acids. CDR3 coding DNA: TGTGCCAGCAGTTTACGGCTAGAGACCCAGTACTTC. Amino acids: CASSLRLETQYF.

The J gene is TRBJ2-2, the V gene TRBV5-1; D might be TRBD1 (7 bases). The CDR3 runs to 17 residues. The V end was cut by 1 base, the J end by 6 bases, with 19 bases between. Per the germline V gene, CDR1 is SGHRS and CDR2 is YFSETQ. The CDR3 is CASSLFMEGAQAGELFF. The CDR3, as DNA: TGCGCCAGCAGCTTGTTCATGGAGGGGGCGCAGGCCGGGGAGCTGTTTTTT.

Notes on this clone: Other DNA sequences in this specimen translate into the identical CDR3. The CDR3 sequence is CASSPRTGPYEQYF. The CDR3 coding sequence is TGTGCCAGCTCACCTAGGACAGGTCCCTACGAGCAGTACTTC. The J gene is TRBJ2-7, the V gene TRBV18; 7 bases are a match to TRBD1. CDR1 KGHSH and CDR2 LQKENI come from the germline V gene. The J segment lost 2 bases and the V segment lost 3 bases, leaving 4 bases of the junction unmatched. The CDR3 totals 14 residues.

DNA of the CDR3: TGTGCCAGCAGCTACACAGGGGGCGACTATGGCTACACCTTC. Translated: CASSYTGGDYGYTF. This chain joins TRBV9 and TRBJ1-2; 9 bases align to TRBD1. The CDR3 is 14 residues long. Germline CDR1 is SGDLS and CDR2 is YYNGEE. V trimming: 4 bases; J trimming: 3 bases; junction bases outside the gene matches: 4.